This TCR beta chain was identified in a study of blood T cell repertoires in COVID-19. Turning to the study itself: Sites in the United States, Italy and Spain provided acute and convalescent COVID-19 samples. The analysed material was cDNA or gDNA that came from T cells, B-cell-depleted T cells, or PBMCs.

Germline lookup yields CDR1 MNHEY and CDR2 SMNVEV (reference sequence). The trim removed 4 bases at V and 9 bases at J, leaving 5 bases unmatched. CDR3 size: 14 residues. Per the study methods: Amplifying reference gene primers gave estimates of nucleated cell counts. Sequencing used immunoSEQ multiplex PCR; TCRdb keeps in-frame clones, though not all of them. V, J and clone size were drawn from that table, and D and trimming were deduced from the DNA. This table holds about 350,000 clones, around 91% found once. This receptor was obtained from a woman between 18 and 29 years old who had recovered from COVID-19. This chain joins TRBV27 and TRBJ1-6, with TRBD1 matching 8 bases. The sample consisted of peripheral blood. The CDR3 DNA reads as TGTGCCAGCAGTTACGACAGGGGAGGTTCACCCCTCCACTTT. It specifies CASSYDRGGSPLHF.